The T cell receptor beta chain described here comes from a study of shared clonotypes between healthy human individuals. Study results and caveats: Limitation of the genetic and exposure-history diversity represented came from the few donors.

Donors were healthy HIV-negative adults without recently reported acute infections or vaccinations. Some 31,000 T cell genomes (about 300 ng DNA) went into each PBMC replicate. Method: immunoSEQ multiplex PCR; TCRdb's copy keeps in-frame clones and lacks some. This table has hundreds of thousands of clones, 60% to 80% appearing once. The CDR3 consists of 14 residues. Germline V gene lookup returns CDR1 MDHEN and CDR2 SYDVKM. Losses at the gene ends were 10 bases for V and 3 bases for J; bases not matched to a gene: 8. Comments on this clone: Antigen specificity is unknown.

This receptor was taken from a middle-aged woman in good health. Some clones in this sample may be carry-over from other donors' samples. The chain uses TRBV28 and TRBJ1-2; 10 nucleotides agree with TRBD1. Sequencing used PBMCs. CDR3 residues: CATEGTGVYYGYTF. The DNA for the CDR3 is TGTGCCACCGAGGGGACAGGGGTCTACTATGGCTACACCTTC.